The clone carrying this TCR beta chain was seen repeatedly, ten times or more. The entry originates in a study of neurological immune-mediated disorders. In TCRdb, the 5' RACE reads were re-called with MiXCR into one record per CDR3 protein. This table holds approximately 100,000 distinct CDR3 sequences, around 3.6% found once. The CDR3 spans 16 residues. The germline CDR1 and CDR2 sequences are LGHNA and YSLEER. Trimming removed 7 bases at V and 4 bases at J, with 22 bases between. The V gene is TRBV4-3, the J gene TRBJ1-1; no clear D gene. This TCR was recovered from a woman aged 45-65 years with multiple sclerosis. The source material was PBMCs. The DNA for the CDR3 is TGCGCCAGCACTTTCGGTCTCGGGCCTTTGGGCACTGAAGCTTTCTTT. As protein: CASTFGLGPLGTEAFF.